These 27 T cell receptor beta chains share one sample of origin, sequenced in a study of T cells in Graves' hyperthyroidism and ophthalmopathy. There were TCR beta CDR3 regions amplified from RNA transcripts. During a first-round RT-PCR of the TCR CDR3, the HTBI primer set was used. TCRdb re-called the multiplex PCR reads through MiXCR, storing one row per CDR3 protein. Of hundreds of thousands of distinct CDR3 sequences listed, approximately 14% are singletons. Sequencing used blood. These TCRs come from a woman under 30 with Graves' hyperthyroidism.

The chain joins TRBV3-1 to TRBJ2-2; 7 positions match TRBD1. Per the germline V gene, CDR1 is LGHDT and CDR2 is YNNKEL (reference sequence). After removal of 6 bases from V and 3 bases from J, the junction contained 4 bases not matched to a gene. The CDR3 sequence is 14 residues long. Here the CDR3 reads CASRRTGDTGELFF. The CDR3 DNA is TGTGCCAGCAGGCGAACAGGGGACACCGGGGAGCTGTTTTTT.

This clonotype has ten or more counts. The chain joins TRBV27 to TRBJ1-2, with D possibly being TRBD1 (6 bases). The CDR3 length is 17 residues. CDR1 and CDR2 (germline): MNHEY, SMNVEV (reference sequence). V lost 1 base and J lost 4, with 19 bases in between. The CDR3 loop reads CASSLFPAQGNSYGYTF. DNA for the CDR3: TGTGCCAGCAGTTTATTCCCAGCACAGGGAAATAGCTATGGCTACACCTTC.

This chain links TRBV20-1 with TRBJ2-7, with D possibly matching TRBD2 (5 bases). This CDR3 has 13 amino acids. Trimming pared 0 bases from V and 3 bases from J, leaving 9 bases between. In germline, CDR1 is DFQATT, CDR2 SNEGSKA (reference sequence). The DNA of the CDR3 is TGCAGTGCTAGAGATTTCGGGAACTACGAGCAGTACTTC. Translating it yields CSARDFGNYEQYF.

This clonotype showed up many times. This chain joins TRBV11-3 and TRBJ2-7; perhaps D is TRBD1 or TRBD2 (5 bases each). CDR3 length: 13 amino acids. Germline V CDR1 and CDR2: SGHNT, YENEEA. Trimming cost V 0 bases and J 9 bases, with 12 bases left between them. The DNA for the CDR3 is TGTGCCAGCAGCTTAGATGAGGGGTCTGGGCAGTACTTC. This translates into CASSLDEGSGQYF.

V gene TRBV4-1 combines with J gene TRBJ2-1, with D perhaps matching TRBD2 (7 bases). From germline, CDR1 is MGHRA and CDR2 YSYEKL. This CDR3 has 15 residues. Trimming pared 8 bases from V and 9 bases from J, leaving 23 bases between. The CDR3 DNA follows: TGCGCCAGCCTCAAAGTGGGGGGGGGCCGGGGTGAGCAGTTCTTC. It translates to CASLKVGGGRGEQFF.

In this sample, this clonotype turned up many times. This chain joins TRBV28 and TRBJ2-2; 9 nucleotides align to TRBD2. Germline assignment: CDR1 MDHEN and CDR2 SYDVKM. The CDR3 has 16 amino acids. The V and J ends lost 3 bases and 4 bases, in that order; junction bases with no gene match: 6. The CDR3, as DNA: TGTGCCAGCAGTTTTAGGCGGGAGGGCGGCACCGGGGAGCTGTTTTTT. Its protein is CASSFRREGGTGELFF.

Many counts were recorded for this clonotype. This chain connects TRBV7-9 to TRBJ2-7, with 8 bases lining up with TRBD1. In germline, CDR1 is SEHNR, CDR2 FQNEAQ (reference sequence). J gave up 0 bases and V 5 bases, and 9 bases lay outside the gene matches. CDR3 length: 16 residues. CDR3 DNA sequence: TGTGCCAGCAGCAGACCAGGGACAGGTCACTCCTACGAGCAGTACTTC. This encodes CASSRPGTGHSYEQYF.

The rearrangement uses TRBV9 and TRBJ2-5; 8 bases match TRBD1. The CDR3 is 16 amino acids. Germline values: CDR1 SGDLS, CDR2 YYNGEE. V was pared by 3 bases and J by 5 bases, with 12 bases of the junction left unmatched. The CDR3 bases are TGTGCCAGCAGCGAAACAGGGGGAAGGGGCGGGGAGACCCAGTACTTC. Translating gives CASSETGGRGGETQYF.

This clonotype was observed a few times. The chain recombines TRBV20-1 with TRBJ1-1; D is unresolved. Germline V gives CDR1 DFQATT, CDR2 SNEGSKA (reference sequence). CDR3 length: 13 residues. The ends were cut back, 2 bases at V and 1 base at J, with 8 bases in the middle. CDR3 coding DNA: TGCAGTGCTAGACCCTTAAGGAACACTGAAGCTTTCTTT. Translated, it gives CSARPLRNTEAFF.

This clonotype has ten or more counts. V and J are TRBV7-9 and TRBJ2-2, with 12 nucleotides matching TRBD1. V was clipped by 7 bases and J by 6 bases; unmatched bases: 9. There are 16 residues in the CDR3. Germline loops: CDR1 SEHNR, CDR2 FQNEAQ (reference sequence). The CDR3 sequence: CASTTYGTGGSGELFF. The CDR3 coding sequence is TGTGCCAGCACAACATACGGGACAGGGGGCTCCGGGGAGCTGTTTTTT.

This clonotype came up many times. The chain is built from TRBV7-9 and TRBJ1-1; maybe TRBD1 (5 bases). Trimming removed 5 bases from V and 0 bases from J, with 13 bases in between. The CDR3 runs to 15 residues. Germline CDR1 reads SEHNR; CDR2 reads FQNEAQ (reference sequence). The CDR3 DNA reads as TGTGCCAGCAGCCCCGAGGGGTGGATGAACACTGAAGCTTTCTTT. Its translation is CASSPEGWMNTEAFF. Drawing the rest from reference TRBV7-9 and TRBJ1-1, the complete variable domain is DTGVSQNPRHKITKRGQNVTFRCDPISEHNRLYWYRQTLGQGPEFLTYFQNEAQLEKSRLLSDRFSAERPKGSFSTLEIQRTEQGDSAMYLCASSPEGWMNTEAFFGQGTRLTVV.

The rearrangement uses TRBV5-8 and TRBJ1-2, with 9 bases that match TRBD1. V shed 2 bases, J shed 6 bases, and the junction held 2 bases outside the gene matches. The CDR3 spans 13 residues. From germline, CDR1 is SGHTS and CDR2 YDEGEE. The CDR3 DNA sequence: TGTGCCAGCAGCTTCCGGGACAGGGATGGCTACACCTTC. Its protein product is CASSFRDRDGYTF. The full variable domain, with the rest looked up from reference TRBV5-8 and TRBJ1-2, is EAGVTQSPTHLIKTRGQQATLRCSPISGHTSVYWYQQALGLGLQFLLWYDEGEERNRGNFPPRFSGRQFPNYSSELNVNALELEDSALYLCASSFRDRDGYTFGSGTRLTVV.

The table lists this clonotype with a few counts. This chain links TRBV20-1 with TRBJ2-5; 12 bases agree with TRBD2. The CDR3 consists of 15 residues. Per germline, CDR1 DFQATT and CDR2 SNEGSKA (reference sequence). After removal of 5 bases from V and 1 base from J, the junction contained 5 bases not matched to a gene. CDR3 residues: CSAPETSGGQETQYF. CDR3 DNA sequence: TGCAGTGCTCCCGAGACTAGCGGGGGCCAAGAGACCCAGTACTTC.

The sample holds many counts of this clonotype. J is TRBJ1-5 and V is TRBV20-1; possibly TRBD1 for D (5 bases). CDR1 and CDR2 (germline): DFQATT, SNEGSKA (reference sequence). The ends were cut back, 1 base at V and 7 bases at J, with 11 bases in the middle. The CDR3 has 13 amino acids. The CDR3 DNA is TGCAGTGCTAGAGGTGGCAGGGACCAGCCCCAGCATTTT. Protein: CSARGGRDQPQHF.

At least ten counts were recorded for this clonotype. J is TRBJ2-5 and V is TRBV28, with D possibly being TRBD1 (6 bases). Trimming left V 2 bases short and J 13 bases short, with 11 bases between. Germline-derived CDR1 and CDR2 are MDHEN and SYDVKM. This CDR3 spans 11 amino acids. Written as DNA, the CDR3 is TGTGCCAGCAGTTTAGGACAGCGATCGTACTTC. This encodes CASSLGQRSYF. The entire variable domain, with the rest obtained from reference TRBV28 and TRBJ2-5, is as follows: DVKVTQSSRYLVKRTGEKVFLECVQDMDHENMFWYRQDPGLGLRLIYFSYDVKMKEKGDIPEGYSVSREKKERFSLILESASTNQTSMYLCASSLGQRSYFGPGTRLLVL.

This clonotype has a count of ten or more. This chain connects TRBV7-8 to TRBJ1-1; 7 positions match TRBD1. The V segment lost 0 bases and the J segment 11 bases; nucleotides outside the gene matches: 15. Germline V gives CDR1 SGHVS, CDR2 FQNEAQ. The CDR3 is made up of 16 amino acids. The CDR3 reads CASSLANTGVSGAAFF. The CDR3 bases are TGTGCCAGCAGCTTAGCTAATACAGGGGTTTCGGGTGCGGCTTTCTTT.

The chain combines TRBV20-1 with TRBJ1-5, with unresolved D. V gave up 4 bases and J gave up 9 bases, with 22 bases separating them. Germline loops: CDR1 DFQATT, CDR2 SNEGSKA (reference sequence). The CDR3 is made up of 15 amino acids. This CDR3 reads CSATETVIGVGPQHF. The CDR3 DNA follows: TGCAGTGCTACAGAAACAGTGATCGGGGTCGGGCCCCAGCATTTT.

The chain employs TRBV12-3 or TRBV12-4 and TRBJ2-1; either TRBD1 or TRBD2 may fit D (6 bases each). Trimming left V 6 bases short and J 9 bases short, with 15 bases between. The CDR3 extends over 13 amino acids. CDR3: CASRRDMGGEQFF. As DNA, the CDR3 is TGTGCCAGCAGGCGGGACATGGGGGGTGAGCAGTTCTTC.

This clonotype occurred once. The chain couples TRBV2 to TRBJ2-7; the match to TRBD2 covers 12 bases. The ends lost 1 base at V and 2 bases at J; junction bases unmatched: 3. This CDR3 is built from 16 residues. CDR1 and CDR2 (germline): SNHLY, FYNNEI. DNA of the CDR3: TGTGCCAGCAGTGAAGTCGGGACTAGCGGGCCCTACGAGCAGTACTTC. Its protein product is CASSEVGTSGPYEQYF.

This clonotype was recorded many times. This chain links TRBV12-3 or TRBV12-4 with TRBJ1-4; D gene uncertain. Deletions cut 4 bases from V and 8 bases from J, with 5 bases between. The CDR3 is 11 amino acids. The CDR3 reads CASSSREKLFF. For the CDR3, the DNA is TGTGCCAGCAGTTCGAGGGAAAAACTGTTTTTT.

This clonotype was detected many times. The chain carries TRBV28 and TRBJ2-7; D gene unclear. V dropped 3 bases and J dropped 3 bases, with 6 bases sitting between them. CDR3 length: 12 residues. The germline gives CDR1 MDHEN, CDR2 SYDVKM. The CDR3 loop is CASSFQNYEQYF. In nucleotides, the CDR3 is TGTGCCAGCAGTTTCCAAAACTACGAGCAGTACTTC. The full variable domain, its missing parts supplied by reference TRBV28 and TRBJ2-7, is DVKVTQSSRYLVKRTGEKVFLECVQDMDHENMFWYRQDPGLGLRLIYFSYDVKMKEKGDIPEGYSVSREKKERFSLILESASTNQTSMYLCASSFQNYEQYFGPGTRLTVT.

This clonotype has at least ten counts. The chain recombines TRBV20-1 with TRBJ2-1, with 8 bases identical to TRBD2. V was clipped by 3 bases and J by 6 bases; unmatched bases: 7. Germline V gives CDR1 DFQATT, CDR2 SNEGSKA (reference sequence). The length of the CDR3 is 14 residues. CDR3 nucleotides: TGCAGTGCTAGGGACAGCGGGGGAGCCAATGAGCAGTTCTTC. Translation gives CSARDSGGANEQFF.

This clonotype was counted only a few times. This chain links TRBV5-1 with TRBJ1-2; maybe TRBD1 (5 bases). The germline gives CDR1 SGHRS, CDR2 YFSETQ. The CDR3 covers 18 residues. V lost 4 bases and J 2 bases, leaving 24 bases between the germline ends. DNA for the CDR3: TGCGCCAGCAGCCTGGAGTTAGGCAGGGCTGCCCGAAACTATGGCTACACCTTC. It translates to CASSLELGRAARNYGYTF.

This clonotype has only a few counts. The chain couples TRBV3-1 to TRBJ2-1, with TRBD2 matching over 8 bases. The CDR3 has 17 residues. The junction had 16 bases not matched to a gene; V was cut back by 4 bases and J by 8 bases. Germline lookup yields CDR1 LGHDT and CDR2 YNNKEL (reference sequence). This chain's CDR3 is CASSPRTSGRAKDEQFF. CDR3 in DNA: TGTGCCAGCAGCCCGAGAACTAGCGGAAGGGCCAAGGATGAGCAGTTCTTC.

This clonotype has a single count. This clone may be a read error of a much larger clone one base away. The CDR3 region has the DNA TGTGCCATCAGCTTGTGGGGCGCCGAAGCTTTCTTT. Protein: CAISLWGAEAFF. This chain uses TRBV7-2 with TRBJ1-1; TRBD1 is a possible D gene (5 bases). CDR1 is SGHTA and CDR2 is FQGNSA in the germline V gene. This CDR3 comprises 12 residues.

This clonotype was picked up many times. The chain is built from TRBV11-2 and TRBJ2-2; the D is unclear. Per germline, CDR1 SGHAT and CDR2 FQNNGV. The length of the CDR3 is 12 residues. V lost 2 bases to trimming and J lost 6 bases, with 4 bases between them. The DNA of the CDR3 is TGTGCCAGCAGCTTATTTCCCGGGGAGCTGTTTTTT. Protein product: CASSLFPGELFF.

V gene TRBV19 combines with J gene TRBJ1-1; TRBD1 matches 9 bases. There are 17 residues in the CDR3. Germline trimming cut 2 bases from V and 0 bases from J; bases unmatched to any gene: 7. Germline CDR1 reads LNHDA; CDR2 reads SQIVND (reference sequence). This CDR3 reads CASSIKRGTGMNTEAFF. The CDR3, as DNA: TGTGCCAGTAGTATAAAGAGGGGGACAGGGATGAACACTGAAGCTTTCTTT.